The T cell receptor beta chain described here comes from a study of beta chain features in type 1 diabetes. Broader study findings: cDNA sequencing could over-represent cells with high TCR expression. It was possible that PCR favored shorter templates, equally so in patients and controls.

The CDR3 runs 11 residues. CDR1 SGHVS and CDR2 FQNEAQ come from the germline V gene. The germline V and J ends were trimmed by 4 bases and 5 bases, with 5 bases remaining between them. This clone occurred a few times. Its specificity is unknown. Reverse transcribing all isolated RNA meant expressed TCRB transcripts were sequenced. Using immunoSEQ multiplex PCR, the repertoire was profiled, and TCRdb retains in-frame clones only, with some absent. The sample lists some 150,000 clones; 8% to 13% were seen once. Blood was collected once per donor into heparin, averaging about 0.12 L. The sample comprised naive CD4+ T cells from blood. This chain uses TRBV7-8 with TRBJ2-5; no firm D call. The sequence was obtained from a man in his late teens or twenties in good health. Here the CDR3 reads CASSWSETQYF. CDR3 bases: TGTGCCAGCAGCTGGAGCGAGACCCAGTACTTC.